The T cell receptor (beta chain) under discussion was sequenced for a study of CD8 T cells in ankylosing spondylitis (dated by TCRdb to the late 2010s). In the study overall: The study profiled T cell receptor beta repertoires in healthy donors and ankylosing spondylitis patients to find disease-linked TCR variants. The whole study cohort included 108 healthy donors and about two dozen ankylosing spondylitis patients. Peripheral blood was sampled, and synovial fluid was also collected from ankylosing spondylitis patients.

CDR1 is given as LNHDA and CDR2 as SQIVND, both from the germline V gene (reference sequence). Trimming costs V 8 bases and J 7 bases, and their ends lie 15 bases apart. The CDR3 sequence holds 13 residues, the cysteine and phenylalanine included. The DNA shown is the 39-base CDR3, in frame from base 1. For this clonotype: Its cognate antigen has yet to be identified. No base qualities exist here, and no much larger clone lies one base off it.

Beyond this particular receptor, the publication reports: A TCR beta motif made up of 7 to 9 highly homologous amino acid variants appeared to be characteristic of blood from ankylosing spondylitis patients. The disease-linked clones were reported to be significantly enriched in matched synovial fluid samples from ankylosing spondylitis patients. Some TCR beta motif variants had previously been reported in synovial fluid and blood of reactive arthritis patients, which suggested common disease-initiation mechanisms. A CD8+ phenotype was shown by the disease-linked clones, which were found at relatively low frequencies in peripheral blood.

TCRdb shows the sequencer as Illumina HiSeq 2500. TCR beta libraries were prepared by quantitative 5'-RACE with molecular barcodes. The source study handled its data this way. Disease-linked TCR variants were identified with a new computational method built on a probabilistic model of VDJ rearrangement. TCRdb's own reprocessing of the public reads used fastp at Q25 and MiXCR and kept productive beta chains. One record per CDR3 amino acid sequence lists the most common genes and DNA. The V and J calls, along with clone size, are taken from TCRdb and not from the paper's own processing. Recorded for this sample are about 200,000 distinct CDR3 sequences; 10% to 15% of them occurred a single time. More than 15% of the sample is in the top ten clones.

This sequence was found in a male donor with ankylosing spondylitis or in good health (not recorded which). Sequencing input: blood, either unsorted or a sorted T cell fraction (not recorded which). Recombination joined TRBV19 with TRBJ1-3; perhaps TRBD1 is the D gene, with 5 bases matching. The bases are TGTGCCAGTGATGGCAGGGAACGGAACACCATATATTTT. Protein translation: CASDGRERNTIYF. Outside the CDR3, residues come from the reference TRBV19 and TRBJ1-3 proteins, so the full variable domain is: DGGITQSPKYLFRKEGQNVTLSCEQNLNHDAMYWYRQDPGQGLRLIYYSQIVNDFQKGDIAEGYSVSREKKESFPLTVTSAQKNPTAFYLCASDGRERNTIYFGEGSWLTVV.